This TCR beta chain stems from a study of T cell responses to AZD1222 COVID-19 vaccine (dated by TCRdb to 2020 to 2023). Describing the broader study: TCR sequencing covered some 240 trial participants: approximately 200 given two doses of AZD1222 and 26 given two doses of MenACWY control vaccine. Trial participants were enrolled by age into 18-55, 56-69 and 70-plus year subgroups, with 148, 28 and 57 TCR-sequenced participants respectively.

As regards this clone: Its antigen specificity is not known. Base quality data are lacking; no much larger clone is found one base away.

The meaning of the sample's time point label: about 28 days (+/-7) after the second vaccine dose. Because spike-specific TCR depth and breadth did not differ between the two schedules, AZD1222 recipients who got a second dose at roughly 4 weeks were pooled with those who got a second dose at roughly 12 weeks. Vaccinee samples were obtained from the UK trials COV001 and COV002, which included a single-blind randomized controlled phase 2/3 trial of AZD1222 (ChAdOx1 nCoV-19) in healthy adults. Trial participant PBMC samples were collected at day 0 and day 28 after the second dose for TCRbeta chain sequencing. CDR3 length: 15 amino acids, cysteine to phenylalanine. Of all the DNA, just the CDR3 is kept, 45 bases in frame from base 1. V is pared back by 4 bases and J by 0 bases, with 14 bases lying between the germline termini. CDR1 and CDR2 are drawn from the germline V gene: SGDLS, YYNGEE. Paper-wide results and their limitations: Conclusions about previously exposed vaccinees are limited because only 5 or 6 AZD1222 recipients were SARS-CoV-2 seropositive at baseline. Vaccine-associated CD4 TCRs spanned the whole spike protein, with dominant responses in regions 160-218 and 743-854. Because no day 14 peak-response samples were available, repertoires were characterized only after the peak T cell response. The 56-69-year group was small, and its depth increase did not reach significance, likely because of low power. Most participants were white British and females outnumbered males, and the authors suggested that clonal diversity may have been underestimated. Nearly half of unique spike-specific TCRs reportedly recognized epitopes outside regions mutated in the B.1.351 and B.1.1.7 variants. After two AZD1222 doses, both the breadth and the depth of spike-specific TCRs were significantly higher than at day 0 and than in MenACWY recipients.

The CDR3 regions of human TCRbeta chains were analyzed by immunosequencing. The authors processed their data as follows. Repertoire TCRs were checked for matches against a reference library of SARS-CoV-2-specific TCRs that had been generated using the MIRA antigen-specificity platform. Breadth was defined as the fraction of unique TCRs that were SARS-CoV-2-associated. Depth was defined as the fraction of total T cells that were SARS-CoV-2-associated. Each spike-specific TCR was assigned to its reactive spike region and to a CD4 or CD8 class using the MIRA data. Log10-transformed breadth and depth values were compared by one-way ANOVA with Sidak's multiple comparisons tests. TCRdb's version of the immuneACCESS table is confined to in-frame rearrangements and falls short of the full clone set. An unresolved V gene accounts for under half of the shortfall where checked; the remainder is of unknown origin. V and J calls and clone size come straight from that table; D and trimming were deduced from the DNA. In this sample the table shows roughly 99,000 clones, 90% to 95% of which occur a single time. The top ten hold around 8% of the sample.

The receptor comes from an adult who received the AZD1222 COVID-19 vaccine. Here the chain combines TRBV9 and TRBJ2-7, with the D call perhaps TRBD1 or TRBD2, as 5 bases match in each case. The sample here was peripheral blood, taken 28 days after the second AZD1222 dose. The CDR3 here reads CASSLTWGSSYEQYF. DNA sequence: TGTGCCAGCAGCCTCACCTGGGGGAGCTCCTACGAGCAGTACTTC.